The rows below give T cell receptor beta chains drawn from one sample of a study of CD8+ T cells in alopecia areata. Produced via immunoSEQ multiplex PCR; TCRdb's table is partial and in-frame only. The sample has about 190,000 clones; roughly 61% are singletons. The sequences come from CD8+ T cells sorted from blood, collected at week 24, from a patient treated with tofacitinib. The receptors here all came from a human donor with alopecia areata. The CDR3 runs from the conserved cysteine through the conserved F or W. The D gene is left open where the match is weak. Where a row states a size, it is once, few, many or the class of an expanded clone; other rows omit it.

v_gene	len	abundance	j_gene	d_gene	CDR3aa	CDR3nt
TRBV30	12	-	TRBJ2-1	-	CAWTGVDNEQFF	TGTGCCTGGACCGGTGTTGACAATGAGCAGTTCTTC
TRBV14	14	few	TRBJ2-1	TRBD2	CASSQLAGGREQFF	TGTGCCAGCAGCCAGCTAGCGGGGGGGAGGGAGCAGTTCTTC
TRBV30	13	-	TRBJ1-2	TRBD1	CAWSRTGWSGYTF	TGTGCCTGGAGTCGGACAGGGTGGTCTGGCTACACCTTC
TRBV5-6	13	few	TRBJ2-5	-	CASSLEVAETQYF	TGTGCCAGCAGCTTGGAGGTGGCAGAGACCCAGTACTTC
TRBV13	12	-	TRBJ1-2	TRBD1	CASSSTGVGYTF	TGTGCCAGCAGCTCGACAGGGGTTGGCTACACCTTC
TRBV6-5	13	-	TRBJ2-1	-	CASSSPGYNEQFF	TGTGCCAGCAGTTCCCCCGGATACAATGAGCAGTTCTTC
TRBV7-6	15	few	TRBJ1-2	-	CASSLALTVHYGYTF	TGTGCCAGCAGCTTAGCGCTGACCGTACACTATGGCTACACCTTC
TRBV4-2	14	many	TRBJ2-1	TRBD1	CASRLGTGNNEQFF	TGTGCCAGCAGACTGGGGACAGGGAACAATGAGCAGTTCTTC
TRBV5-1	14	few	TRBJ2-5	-	CASRGDGTQETQYF	TGCGCCAGCAGGGGGGACGGTACCCAAGAGACCCAGTACTTC
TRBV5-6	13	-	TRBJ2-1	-	CASSSDSYNEQFF	TGTGCCAGCAGCTCTGACAGTTACAATGAGCAGTTCTTC
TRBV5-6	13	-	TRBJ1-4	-	CASSLGSAEKLFF	TGTGCCAGCAGCTTGGGTTCGGCCGAAAAACTGTTTTTT
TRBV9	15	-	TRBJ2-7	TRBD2	CASSVASSGAYEQYF	TGTGCCAGCAGCGTAGCGTCTAGCGGGGCCTACGAGCAGTACTTC
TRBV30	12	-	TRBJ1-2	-	CAWTSTAVGYTF	TGTGCCTGGACCAGTACAGCCGTTGGCTACACCTTC
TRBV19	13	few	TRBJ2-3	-	CASSIVQADTQYF	TGTGCCAGTAGTATAGTTCAGGCAGATACGCAGTATTTT
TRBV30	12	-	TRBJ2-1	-	CAWSSGGGEQFF	TGTGCCTGGAGTTCGGGGGGCGGTGAGCAGTTCTTC
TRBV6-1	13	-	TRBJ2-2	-	CATELVGTGELFF	TGTGCCACCGAACTTGTGGGGACCGGGGAGCTGTTTTTT
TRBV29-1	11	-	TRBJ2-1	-	CSVRKDNEQFF	TGCAGCGTTCGTAAAGACAATGAGCAGTTCTTC
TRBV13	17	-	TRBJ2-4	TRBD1	CASSPKRQGTAKNIQYF	TGTGCCAGCAGCCCCAAACGACAGGGAACGGCCAAAAACATTCAGTACTTC
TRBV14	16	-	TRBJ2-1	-	CASSRNGASWSNEQFF	TGTGCCAGCAGCCGAAACGGTGCTAGTTGGTCCAATGAGCAGTTCTTC
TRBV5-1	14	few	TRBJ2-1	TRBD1	CASSAGTVYNEQFF	TGCGCCAGCAGCGCCGGGACAGTTTACAATGAGCAGTTCTTC
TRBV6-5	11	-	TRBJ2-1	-	CASSYGLQVFF	TGTGCCAGCAGTTACGGGCTACAGGTGTTCTTC
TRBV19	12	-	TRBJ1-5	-	CASSPIQAPQHF	TGTGCCAGTAGTCCCATCCAGGCGCCCCAGCATTTT
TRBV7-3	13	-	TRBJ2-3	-	CASSQGGPGTQYF	TGTGCCAGCAGCCAAGGGGGGCCCGGTACGCAGTATTTT
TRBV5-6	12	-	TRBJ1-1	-	CASSFGSDEAFF	TGTGCCAGCAGCTTTGGCAGCGATGAAGCTTTCTTT
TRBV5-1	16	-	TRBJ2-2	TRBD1	CASIDVGQGYTGELFF	TGCGCCAGCATCGATGTGGGACAGGGGTACACCGGGGAGCTGTTTTTT
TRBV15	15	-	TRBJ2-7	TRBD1	CATSVRLQGTDEQYF	TGTGCCACCAGCGTCCGTCTACAGGGGACCGACGAGCAGTACTTC
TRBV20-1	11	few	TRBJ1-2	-	CSAESLAPYTF	TGCAGTGCGGAATCCCTGGCCCCCTACACCTTC
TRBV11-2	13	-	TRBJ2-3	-	CASSLGGTDTQYF	TGTGCCAGCAGCTTAGGGGGCACAGATACGCAGTATTTT
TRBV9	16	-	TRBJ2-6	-	CASSGSQGSGANVLTF	TGTGCCAGCAGCGGATCTCAGGGGTCTGGGGCCAACGTCCTGACTTTC
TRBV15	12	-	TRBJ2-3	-	CATSRDADTQYF	TGTGCCACCAGCAGAGATGCAGATACGCAGTATTTT
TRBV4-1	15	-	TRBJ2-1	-	CASSQAGSLYNEQFF	TGCGCCAGCAGCCAAGCCGGGTCGCTATACAATGAGCAGTTCTTC
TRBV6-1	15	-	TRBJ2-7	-	CASSEYGGPNYEQYF	TGTGCCAGCAGTGAATATGGGGGCCCGAACTACGAGCAGTACTTC
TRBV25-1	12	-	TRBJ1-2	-	CASSDSRQHYTF	TGTGCCAGCAGTGACAGCAGACAGCACTACACCTTC
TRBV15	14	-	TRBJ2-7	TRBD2	CATSRARTSYEQYF	TGTGCCACCAGCAGGGCCCGGACTAGCTACGAGCAGTACTTC
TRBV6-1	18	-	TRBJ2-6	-	CASSARDIPLIGANVLTF	TGTGCCAGCAGTGCTCGGGACATCCCTCTTATCGGGGCCAACGTCCTGACTTTC
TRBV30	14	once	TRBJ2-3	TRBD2	CAWSVTGGRDTQYF	TGTGCCTGGAGTGTAACGGGGGGGCGGGATACGCAGTATTTT
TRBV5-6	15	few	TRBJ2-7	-	CASSPLTGDHYEQYF	TGTGCCAGCAGCCCATTAACGGGGGACCACTACGAGCAGTACTTC
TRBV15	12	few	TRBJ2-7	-	CATRQGRSEQYF	TGTGCCACCAGACAGGGTAGAAGCGAGCAGTACTTC
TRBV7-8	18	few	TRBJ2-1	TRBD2	CASSFLGLAGGIYNEQFF	TGTGCCAGCAGCTTCCTAGGACTAGCGGGGGGGATCTACAATGAGCAGTTCTTC
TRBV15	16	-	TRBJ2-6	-	CATSRDKGSGANVLTF	TGTGCCACCAGCAGAGATAAAGGGTCTGGGGCCAACGTCCTGACTTTC
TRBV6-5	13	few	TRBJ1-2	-	CASSKDRLHGYTF	TGTGCCAGCAGTAAAGACAGGTTACATGGCTACACCTTC
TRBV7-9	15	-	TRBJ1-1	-	CASRPKEQARAEAFF	TGTGCCAGCAGACCTAAAGAACAGGCCAGAGCCGAAGCTTTCTTT
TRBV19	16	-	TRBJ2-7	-	CASSPSRQLPTYEQYF	TGTGCCAGTAGTCCTTCAAGACAGCTACCAACCTACGAGCAGTACTTC
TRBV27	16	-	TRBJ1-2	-	CASKGSGATNMWGYTF	TGTGCCAGCAAAGGTTCGGGGGCTACTAATATGTGGGGCTACACCTTC
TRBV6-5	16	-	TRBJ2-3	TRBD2	CASSYTSGGDTDTQYF	TGTGCCAGCAGTTACACTAGCGGGGGAGACACAGATACGCAGTATTTT
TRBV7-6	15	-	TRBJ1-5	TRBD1	CASSLGTGIGQPQHF	TGTGCCAGCAGCTTAGGGACAGGGATCGGTCAGCCCCAGCATTTT
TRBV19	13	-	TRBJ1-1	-	CASSMGRNTEAFF	TGTGCCAGTAGTATGGGCAGGAACACTGAAGCTTTCTTT
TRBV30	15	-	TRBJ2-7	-	CAWSPGTKGSYEQYF	TGTGCCTGGTCCCCAGGGACGAAGGGATCCTACGAGCAGTACTTC
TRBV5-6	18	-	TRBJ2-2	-	CASSLLLLTGSNTGELFF	TGTGCCAGCAGCTTGCTCCTCCTAACTGGGTCGAACACCGGGGAGCTGTTTTTT
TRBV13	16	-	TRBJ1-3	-	CASSLGLSYSGNTIYF	TGTGCCAGCAGCTTAGGCCTCAGCTACTCTGGAAACACCATATATTTT